This is a list of T cell receptor beta chains from one sample in a study of T cell responses to AZD1222 COVID-19 vaccine. Clones were sequenced by immunoSEQ multiplex PCR, and TCRdb holds only the in-frame ones, with some missing. The sample consists of some 110,000 clones, 80% to 90% of them appearing once. This sample comprised peripheral blood, obtained on day 0 of AZD1222 vaccination. The receptor source for this set is an adult in good health. Each CDR3 is given with its conserved first and last residue. The D gene is left open where the match is weak. Expanded clones are given a class, and other clones once, few, many or no size at all.

>TRBJ1-1|.|TRBV7-6|once
TGTGCCAGCAGCTTAGGCCACATGAACACTGAAGCTTTCTTT
CASSLGHMNTEAFF
>TRBJ1-2|.|TRBV6-5|.
TGTGCCAGCAAGGCTGGGACGTATGGCTACACCTTC
CASKAGTYGYTF
>TRBJ2-6|TRBD1|TRBV18|.
TGTGCCAGCTCACCTATCGGACAGGGAAACTCTGGGGCCAACGTCCTGACTTTC
CASSPIGQGNSGANVLTF
>TRBJ1-2|.|TRBV21-1|.
TGTGCCAGCAGTAAATACACCGGGACAGCCTATGGCTACACCTTC
CASSKYTGTAYGYTF
>TRBJ1-4|.|TRBV11-2|.
TGTGCCAGCAGCTTAGGGCAGGCATTATACTTT
CASSLGQALYF
>TRBJ1-1|TRBD1|TRBV9|.
TGTGCCAGCAGCGCGGACAGGGCATTTACTGAAGCTTTCTTT
CASSADRAFTEAFF
>TRBJ1-2|TRBD1|TRBV7-2|once
TGTGCCAGCAGCTATAGAGCCGGGACAGGGAATGGCTACACCTTC
CASSYRAGTGNGYTF
>TRBJ2-4|.|TRBV28|once
TGTGCCAGCAGTTTGACAGCGCTAGCCAAAAACATTCAGTACTTC
CASSLTALAKNIQYF
>TRBJ2-7|.|TRBV7-8|.
TGTGCCAGCAGCTTAGGGACTTCCAGCTCCTACGAGCAGTACTTC
CASSLGTSSSYEQYF
>TRBJ2-7|TRBD2|TRBV10-3|.
TGTGCCATCAGTGATAGGGGGACTAGCAGCAACGAGCAGTACTTC
CAISDRGTSSNEQYF
>TRBJ2-5|TRBD2|TRBV2|few
TGTGCCAGCAGTCAGGGGACTAGCTACCAAGAGACCCAGTACTTC
CASSQGTSYQETQYF
>TRBJ2-4|.|TRBV18|.
TGTGCCAGCTCACCAATAGGGGCCAGGGACATTCAGTACTTC
CASSPIGARDIQYF
>TRBJ1-3|TRBD1|TRBV6-5|.
TGTGCCAGCAGTTCCCCCCGACAGGGGACGAGAAACACCATATATTTT
CASSSPRQGTRNTIYF
>TRBJ2-5|TRBD2|TRBV6-2/TRBV6-3|.
TGTGCCAGCAGTGAGGGACTAGCGGGGATTTTGCGGGAGACCCAGTACTTC
CASSEGLAGILRETQYF
>TRBJ2-2|.|TRBV4-3|.
TGCGCCAGCAGCCAAGCGGTAAAGGCCGGGGAGCTGTTTTTT
CASSQAVKAGELFF
>TRBJ1-2|.|TRBV7-2|.
TGTGCCAGCAGCGTAGACAGGACCTATGGCTACACCTTC
CASSVDRTYGYTF
>TRBJ2-7|.|TRBV6-6|.
TGTGCCAGCAGTCCCGGGACCCGACAAAAAAGCTCCTACGAGCAGTACTTC
CASSPGTRQKSSYEQYF
>TRBJ1-2|.|TRBV25-1|.
TGTGCCAGCAGTGAATCGTATAACAGGGTTAATGGCTACACCTTC
CASSESYNRVNGYTF
>TRBJ1-2|.|TRBV3-1/TRBV3-2|few
TGTGCCAGCAGCCAAGAGCCTGGGGTGAAGGGTGGCTACACCTTC
CASSQEPGVKGGYTF
>TRBJ2-2|.|TRBV11-1|.
TGTGCCAGCAGCTTCCCCAGTAACACCGGGGAGCTGTTTTTT
CASSFPSNTGELFF
>TRBJ2-5|.|TRBV7-2|.
TGTGCCAGCAGCTATCAAGAGACCCAGTACTTC
CASSYQETQYF
>TRBJ1-4|.|TRBV24-1|.
TGTGCCACCAGATCTCTTAATGAAAAACTGTTTTTT
CATRSLNEKLFF
>TRBJ1-3|.|TRBV7-9|.
TGTGCGTGGGGCAACACCATATATTTT
CAWGNTIYF
>TRBJ2-6|.|TRBV5-1|.
TGCGCCAGCAGTTCGGTTTCTGGGGCCAACGTCCTGACTTTC
CASSSVSGANVLTF
>TRBJ1-2|.|TRBV6-5|.
TGTGCCAGCAGTTACATGGGGGAACCTAACTATGGCTACACCTTC
CASSYMGEPNYGYTF
>TRBJ1-5|TRBD1|TRBV19|.
TGTGCCAGTAGTACCGGGACAGGTTTCTACAATCAGCCCCAGCATTTT
CASSTGTGFYNQPQHF
>TRBJ1-5|.|TRBV6-5|.
TGTGCCAGCAGTTACTCGGGCCGTCAGCCCCAGCATTTT
CASSYSGRQPQHF
>TRBJ1-5|.|TRBV4-3|.
TGCGCCAGCAGCCAAGCCCGAAATCAGCCCCAGCATTTT
CASSQARNQPQHF
>TRBJ2-1|TRBD2|TRBV24-1|.
TGTGCCACCAGTGATTTGCCGACTAGCGGGGTTGTCAATGAGCAGTTCTTC
CATSDLPTSGVVNEQFF
>TRBJ2-1|.|TRBV15|.
TGTGCCACCAGCAGAACGCCTTCTAGCGAGCAGTTCTTC
CATSRTPSSEQFF
>TRBJ2-6|.|TRBV5-4|.
TGTGCCAGCAGCTTGTGGGGCAGGGCTTTGTTGGGGGCCAACGTCCTGACTTTC
CASSLWGRALLGANVLTF
>TRBJ2-1|.|TRBV5-1|.
TGCGCCAGCAGCGGTGGACAGAGTAACAATGAGCAGTTCTTC
CASSGGQSNNEQFF
>TRBJ2-7|.|TRBV4-3|.
TGCGCCAGCAGCCAAAGACAGGGACTGGACTACGAGCAGTACTTC
CASSQRQGLDYEQYF
>TRBJ1-5|.|TRBV28|.
TGTGCCAGCAGTTTATCGGGGGCCAGGAATCAGCCCCAGCATTTT
CASSLSGARNQPQHF
>TRBJ1-2|.|TRBV3-1/TRBV3-2|.
TGTGCCAGCAGCCACGGATATGGCTACACCTTC
CASSHGYGYTF
>TRBJ2-1|TRBD2|TRBV7-2|.
TGTGCCAGCAGCTTAGTGGTGGGGCTAGCGGGAGGGATAGACAATGAGCAGTTCTTC
CASSLVVGLAGGIDNEQFF
>TRBJ1-1|.|TRBV5-1|.
TGCGCCAGCAGCTTCACAAGCACTGAAGTTTTCTTT
CASSFTSTEVFF
>TRBJ1-1|.|TRBV9|medium-sized
TGTGCCAGCAGCCCTAGGACCCTACCCTCAGACACTGAAGCTTTCTTT
CASSPRTLPSDTEAFF
>TRBJ1-2|.|TRBV7-8|once
TGTGCCAGCAGAGATAGTTCCTATGGCTACACCTTC
CASRDSSYGYTF
>TRBJ1-5|TRBD1|TRBV28|once
TGTGCCAGCAGAAGGACAGGTTCCAATCAGCCCCAGCATTTT
CASRRTGSNQPQHF
>TRBJ2-3|TRBD1|TRBV28|.
TGTGCCAGCAGCAATAGTCAGACAGGGAGCACAGATACGCAGTATTTT
CASSNSQTGSTDTQYF
>TRBJ1-5|.|TRBV21-1|.
TGTGCCAGCAGCAAGAGGGGAAGCAATCAGCCCCAGCATTTT
CASSKRGSNQPQHF
>TRBJ2-5|.|TRBV7-2|.
TGTGCCAGCAGCTTACTCACGACGTCAGAGACCCAGTACTTC
CASSLLTTSETQYF
>TRBJ2-6|.|TRBV4-3|.
TGCGCCAGCAGCCAAGATCTTCCGGCCCCAAGCTCTGGGGCCAACGTCCTGACTTTC
CASSQDLPAPSSGANVLTF
>TRBJ1-1|.|TRBV2|.
TGTGCCAGCGAATCGGGGCTCTACACTGAAGCTTTCTTT
CASESGLYTEAFF
>TRBJ1-1|.|TRBV12-3/TRBV12-4|.
TGTGCCAGCAGTTTCGCCCGGGCCACTGAAGCTTTCTTT
CASSFARATEAFF
>TRBJ1-2|TRBD1|TRBV28|once
TGTGCCAGCAGTGCCGGGACAGGGGGTTCATTAGGCGGCTACACCTTC
CASSAGTGGSLGGYTF
>TRBJ1-5|.|TRBV7-9|few
TGTGCCAGCAGCTTAGGGGTTGTACAGCCCCAGCATTTT
CASSLGVVQPQHF
>TRBJ1-2|.|TRBV7-9|.
TGTGCCAGCAGCTACGATGGCTTATTTTATGGCTACACCTTC
CASSYDGLFYGYTF
>TRBJ1-4|.|TRBV4-1|.
TGCGCCAGCAGCCAGTTCTCGGGGTTCGGGGAAAAACTGTTTTTT
CASSQFSGFGEKLFF
>TRBJ2-5|TRBD2|TRBV7-2|.
TGTGCCAGCAGTCCTCCGAAGGGACTAGCGGGGTCCCAAGAGACCCAGTACTTC
CASSPPKGLAGSQETQYF
>TRBJ2-7|TRBD1|TRBV7-9|.
TGTGCCAGCAGCATTACGACAGGGGGGAGCCACGAGCAGTACTTC
CASSITTGGSHEQYF
>TRBJ2-7|TRBD1|TRBV27|.
TGTGCCAGCAGTTCACAGGGGGCGGGCGGGAGTTCCTACGAGCAGTACTTC
CASSSQGAGGSSYEQYF
>TRBJ1-1|.|TRBV9|.
TGTGCCAGCAGCGTAGTTGAGAGCACCAGCGAAGCTTTCTTT
CASSVVESTSEAFF